A single sample is the source of the 21 T cell receptor beta chains below, sequenced in a study of CD8 T cells in ankylosing spondylitis. TCRdb re-called the 5' RACE reads with MiXCR, one entry per CDR3 protein. This table has some 70,000 distinct CDR3 sequences, over 4% appearing once. Sequenced input: blood, either unsorted or a sorted T cell fraction (not recorded which). Source of these receptors: a male donor with ankylosing spondylitis or in good health (not recorded which).

Many counts were recorded for this clonotype. V and J are TRBV12-3 or TRBV12-4 and TRBJ1-5; D is undetermined. Trimming pared 6 bases from V and 4 bases from J, leaving 13 bases between. The CDR3 has 14 amino acids. The CDR3 coding sequence is TGTGCCAGCAGCCGTAACGGGGAGAATCAGCCCCAGCATTTT. Translation: CASSRNGENQPQHF.

This clonotype was observed many times. V gene TRBV7-6 combines with J gene TRBJ2-1, with 10 nucleotides matching TRBD2. The germline V gene has CDR1 SGHVS and CDR2 FNYEAQ. V was clipped by 5 bases and J by 5 bases; unmatched bases: 9. This CDR3 is built from 16 residues. The CDR3 protein is CASSTQRGGLHNEQFF. Here the CDR3 DNA reads TGTGCCAGCAGCACCCAGCGGGGGGGCCTTCACAATGAGCAGTTCTTC.

The table lists this clonotype with many counts. The chain links TRBV20-1 to TRBJ1-2; possibly TRBD1 for D (6 bases). V lost 4 bases, J lost 0 bases, and 15 bases lay in between. The CDR3 length is 15 residues. Germline-derived CDR1 and CDR2 are DFQATT and SNEGSKA (reference sequence). The CDR3 loop is CSAKTGAGTNYGYTF. CDR3 DNA: TGCAGTGCTAAGACGGGGGCAGGCACTAACTATGGCTACACCTTC.

This clonotype was seen ten or more times. The rearrangement joins TRBV20-1 to TRBJ1-1, with TRBD1 identical over 7 bases. From germline, CDR1 is DFQATT and CDR2 SNEGSKA (reference sequence). Unmatched junction bases numbered 7, after V lost 3 bases and J lost 6 bases. This CDR3 comprises 13 residues. The CDR3: CSASNRGDPEAFF. CDR3 in DNA: TGCAGTGCTAGTAACAGGGGTGATCCTGAAGCTTTCTTT.

This clonotype was detected many times. The chain recombines TRBV5-1 with TRBJ1-1; D is perhaps TRBD1 (6 bases). The V end was cut by 7 bases, the J end by 0 bases, with 13 bases between. There are 14 residues in the CDR3. Germline assignment: CDR1 SGHRS and CDR2 YFSETQ. As DNA, the CDR3 is TGCGCCAGCTGCCGGACAGATTTGAACACTGAAGCTTTCTTT. Protein: CASCRTDLNTEAFF.

This chain connects TRBV23-1 to TRBJ2-7; D uncertain. TRBV23-1 is treated as an ORF (open reading frame) with a function not yet certain. V gave up 4 bases and J gave up 3 bases, with 19 bases separating them. The CDR3 runs to 16 residues. The DNA of the CDR3 is TGCGCCAGCAGTCTATTCTGTCCCGGTGAAGACTACGAGCAGTACTTC. Translating it yields CASSLFCPGEDYEQYF.

This clonotype was observed many times. The genes are TRBV29-1 and TRBJ2-7; a possible D gene is TRBD2 (6 bases). CDR3 length equals 12 residues. The V end lost 7 bases, the J end lost 0 bases, and 10 bases lay between the germline ends. CDR1 and CDR2 from the germline V gene are SQVTM and ANQGSEA. CDR3 loop: CSARESSYEQYF. CDR3 nucleotides: TGCAGCGCCCGGGAGAGCTCCTACGAGCAGTACTTC.

This clonotype was seen at least ten times. J is TRBJ2-7 and V is TRBV6-5; D gene unclear. The germline CDR1 and CDR2 sequences are MNHEY and SVGAGI. V lost 10 bases and J lost 6, with 10 bases in between. This CDR3 comprises 10 residues. This CDR3 is CATNDGEQYF. DNA for the CDR3: TGTGCCACTAACGATGGCGAGCAGTACTTC.

At least ten counts were recorded for this clonotype. V and J are TRBV3-1 and TRBJ2-7; TRBD2 matches at 7 bases. Trimming cost V 4 bases and J 0 bases; bases outside gene matches: 9. CDR3 length: 16 residues. Per germline, CDR1 LGHDT and CDR2 YNNKEL (reference sequence). The CDR3 DNA reads as TGTGCCAGCAGCCGCAGCTTCAGCGGGGACTCCTACGAGCAGTACTTC. Amino acid sequence: CASSRSFSGDSYEQYF.

This clonotype was detected ten times or more. The chain combines TRBV7-8 with TRBJ2-3, with D possibly matching TRBD2 (6 bases). Germline V gene lookup returns CDR1 SGHVS and CDR2 FQNEAQ. The CDR3 sequence is 15 residues long. Trimming left V 5 bases short and J 1 base short, with 13 bases between. CDR3 amino acids: CASSRMGGGTDTQYF. CDR3 bases: TGTGCCAGCAGCCGTATGGGAGGTGGCACAGATACGCAGTATTTT.

The sample holds many counts of this clonotype. This sequence joins TRBV2 and TRBJ2-1; 8 bases map to TRBD2. V shed 3 bases, J shed 3 bases, and the junction held 4 bases outside the gene matches. The CDR3 consists of 15 residues. Germline values: CDR1 SNHLY, CDR2 FYNNEI. The CDR3 sequence is CASSDQLAVYNEQFF. The CDR3 nucleotides read TGTGCCAGCAGTGATCAACTAGCGGTCTACAATGAGCAGTTCTTC.

This clonotype came up many times. V and J are TRBV12-3 or TRBV12-4 and TRBJ2-5; D not certain. Trimming took off 1 base at V and 3 bases at J, with 6 bases between the two ends. The CDR3 length is 13 residues. This CDR3 reads CASSLGAEETQYF. The CDR3 DNA is TGTGCCAGCAGTTTAGGGGCCGAAGAGACCCAGTACTTC.

This clonotype was recorded at least ten times. The gene calls are TRBV3-1 and TRBJ2-7; unclear D gene. The CDR3 totals 14 residues. The V end was cut by 1 base, the J end by 3 bases, with 10 bases between. From germline, CDR1 is LGHDT and CDR2 YNNKEL (reference sequence). CDR3 residues: CASSQGAGFYEQYF. The CDR3 DNA is TGTGCCAGCAGCCAAGGAGCAGGTTTCTACGAGCAGTACTTC.

This clonotype came up many times. The chain employs TRBV28 and TRBJ2-2; no firm D call. The CDR3 has 14 amino acids. Germline V CDR1 and CDR2: MDHEN, SYDVKM. The ends were cut back, 3 bases at V and 4 bases at J, with 9 bases in the middle. In nucleotides, the CDR3 is TGTGCCAGCAGTTTGCCCCGGTCCACCGGGGAGCTGTTTTTT. It translates to CASSLPRSTGELFF. Combining the CDR3 with reference TRBV28 and TRBJ2-2 gives the whole variable domain DVKVTQSSRYLVKRTGEKVFLECVQDMDHENMFWYRQDPGLGLRLIYFSYDVKMKEKGDIPEGYSVSREKKERFSLILESASTNQTSMYLCASSLPRSTGELFFGEGSRLTVL.

Ten or more counts support this clonotype. The J gene is TRBJ1-5, the V gene TRBV28, with 11 bases identical to TRBD1. V trimming: 5 bases; J trimming: 5 bases; junction bases outside the gene matches: 2. The germline CDR1 and CDR2 sequences are MDHEN and SYDVKM. The CDR3 is made up of 14 amino acids. CDR3 region: CASSRTGGYQPQHF. CDR3 sequence (DNA): TGTGCCAGCAGTCGGACAGGGGGCTATCAGCCCCAGCATTTT.

This clonotype appeared many times. A junction end diverges from the germline sequence, so it may reflect a read error. The chain recombines TRBV11-2 with TRBJ1-2; D remains ambiguous. The V gene's germline CDR1 is SGHAT and CDR2 FQNNGV. The CDR3 covers 15 residues. CDR3 amino acids: CASSLSSVGLYGYSF. CDR3 in DNA: TGTGCCAGCAGCTTATCATCGGTCGGTCTCTATGGCTACTCCTTC.

There are a few counts of this clonotype. J is TRBJ2-7 and V is TRBV2, with 7 bases identical to TRBD1. Germline CDR1 SNHLY, CDR2 FYNNEI. CDR3 length: 17 residues. With V trimmed by 4 bases and J by 0 bases, 12 bases remained unmatched. CDR3 sequence (DNA): TGTGCCAGCAGTGGTGACGGGGCAGGGGGTCGCTCCTACGAGCAGTACTTC. This translates into CASSGDGAGGRSYEQYF.

There are many counts of this clonotype. V gene TRBV5-5 combines with J gene TRBJ1-2, with D maybe TRBD1 (6 bases). The CDR3 runs 13 residues. The V gene lost 1 base and the J gene lost 6 bases, with 10 bases spanning the gap. Germline assignment: CDR1 SGHKS and CDR2 YYEKEE (reference sequence). CDR3 nucleotide sequence: TGTGCCAGCAGCTTGACAGGGCCTGATGGCTACACCTTC. Translating it yields CASSLTGPDGYTF.

Many counts were recorded for this clonotype. The V and J genes are TRBV7-2 and TRBJ2-5; TRBD2 agrees at 10 bases. The junction had 15 bases not matched to a gene; V was cut back by 7 bases and J by 7 bases. The V gene's germline CDR1 is SGHTA and CDR2 FQGNSA. This CDR3 is 16 amino acids long. This CDR3 reads CASTTLGSGGVVTQYF. For the CDR3, the DNA is TGTGCCAGCACCACTTTGGGGAGCGGGGGGGTAGTGACCCAGTACTTC.

This clonotype has a count of ten or more. This sequence joins TRBV7-8 and TRBJ1-5; D gene uncertain. V gave up 0 bases and J gave up 1 base, with 1 base separating them. Looked up from germline, CDR1 is SGHVS and CDR2 is FQNEAQ. The length of the CDR3 is 13 residues. The CDR3 bases are TGTGCCAGCAGCTTAGCCAGCAATCAGCCCCAGCATTTT. It translates to CASSLASNQPQHF.

This clonotype came up many times. The chain employs TRBV19 and TRBJ2-1; 7 bases are shared with TRBD1. This CDR3 has 15 amino acids. J was trimmed by 12 bases and V by 5 bases; bases with no gene match: 16. In germline, CDR1 is LNHDA, CDR2 SQIVND (reference sequence). The CDR3 region has the DNA TGTGCCAGTAGTTCCCGGACAGGCCAACACGTGGGGCAGTTCTTC. Translated: CASSSRTGQHVGQFF.